The 7 T cell receptor beta chains listed next were all sequenced from one sample in a study of blood T cell repertoires in COVID-19. Here immunoSEQ multiplex PCR was the method, and the copy in TCRdb shows in-frame clones only, minus some. This sample has 250,000 to 300,000 clones, with less than 90% found just once. Material: peripheral blood. The receptors were sampled from a woman younger than 45 with COVID-19, enrolled during active disease.

As DNA, the CDR3 is TGTGCCTGGAGTGTTCGTCTCGAGGGTGAGCAGTACTTC. The encoded protein is CAWSVRLEGEQYF. The chain couples TRBV30 to TRBJ2-7; D may be TRBD2 (5 bases). The CDR3 has 13 residues. Trimming cost V 0 bases and J 7 bases, with 13 bases left between them. CDR1 GTSNPN and CDR2 SVGIG come from the germline V gene (reference sequence).

The rearrangement joins TRBV18 to TRBJ2-5; D gene unclear. Germline V gives CDR1 KGHSH, CDR2 LQKENI. Trimming cost V 2 bases and J 4 bases, with 11 bases left between them. The CDR3 totals 14 residues. CDR3 in amino acids: CASSPELTGETQYF. The CDR3 DNA is TGTGCCAGCTCACCAGAACTAACCGGAGAGACCCAGTACTTC.

The V and J genes are TRBV2 and TRBJ2-1; 11 positions match TRBD2. Germline loops: CDR1 SNHLY, CDR2 FYNNEI. The junction had 5 bases not matched to a gene; V was cut back by 6 bases and J by 7 bases. The CDR3 contains 14 residues. DNA of the CDR3: TGTGCCAGCAGGGTAGCGGGGGGGCGAAATGAGCAGTTCTTC. Its translation is CASRVAGGRNEQFF.

The chain couples TRBV19 to TRBJ2-7; possible D gene TRBD2, 7 bases. CDR1 is LNHDA and CDR2 is SQIVND in the germline V gene (reference sequence). The length of the CDR3 is 13 residues. The V and J ends lost 6 bases and 6 bases respectively, with 15 bases between them. In nucleotides, the CDR3 is TGTGCCAGTAGCCAAGGGGGGGTAACCGAGCAGTACTTC. It specifies CASSQGGVTEQYF.

V is TRBV11-2 and J is TRBJ1-3; no clear D gene. V lost 5 bases, J lost 4 bases, and 15 bases lay in between. Germline CDR1 and CDR2: SGHAT and FQNNGV. This CDR3 is built from 15 residues. CDR3 sequence: CASSPPAGLGNTIYF. CDR3 DNA sequence: TGTGCCAGCAGCCCCCCCGCAGGTCTAGGAAACACCATATATTTT.

V is TRBV18 and J is TRBJ2-7; TRBD1 matches at 7 bases. After removal of 6 bases from V and 3 bases from J, the junction contained 8 bases not matched to a gene. The germline V gene has CDR1 KGHSH and CDR2 LQKENI. The CDR3 runs 14 residues. The CDR3 bases are TGTGCCAGCTCCCGGGACAGTGATAGCTACGAGCAGTACTTC. Protein product: CASSRDSDSYEQYF.

The gene calls are TRBV5-6 and TRBJ2-7, with no clear D. Germline V CDR1 and CDR2: SGHDT, YYEEEE. V was cut by 0 bases and J by 4 bases, with 11 bases left in between. The CDR3 spans 14 residues. The CDR3 DNA reads as TGTGCCAGCAGCTTGGTCACCAACAAATACGAGCAGTACTTC. Translated, it gives CASSLVTNKYEQYF. Filled out from reference TRBV5-6 and TRBJ2-7, the complete variable domain reads DAGVTQSPTHLIKTRGQQVTLRCSPKSGHDTVSWYQQALGQGPQFIFQYYEEEERQRGNFPDRFSGHQFPNYSSELNVNALLLGDSALYLCASSLVTNKYEQYFGPGTRLTVT.